This T cell receptor beta chain was observed in a study of OX40 agonist ivuxolimab in advanced cancers. Profiled with immunoSEQ multiplex PCR; TCRdb holds only in-frame clones, not every one. The data hold over 20,000 clones, with around nine tenths observed a single time. Broader study findings: At doses 0.1 to 3.0 mg/kg, CD4+ and CD8+ clones expanded.

Comment on this clone: The antigen remains unidentified.

J was trimmed by 8 bases and V by 5 bases; bases with no gene match: 18. This CDR3 has 18 residues. Germline loops: CDR1 SGHTA, CDR2 FQGTGA. The chain links TRBV7-3 to TRBJ2-1; 10 bases align to TRBD2. Sample: CD4+ or CD8+ T cells sorted from blood, taken in a trial of the OX40 agonist ivuxolimab. The receptor was derived from an adult with an advanced solid tumor such as melanoma, head and neck, liver or kidney cancer. Here the CDR3 reads CASSPGEGLAGVTYEQFF. The DNA for the CDR3 is TGTGCCAGCAGCCCTGGGGAAGGGCTAGCGGGAGTAACGTATGAGCAGTTCTTC.